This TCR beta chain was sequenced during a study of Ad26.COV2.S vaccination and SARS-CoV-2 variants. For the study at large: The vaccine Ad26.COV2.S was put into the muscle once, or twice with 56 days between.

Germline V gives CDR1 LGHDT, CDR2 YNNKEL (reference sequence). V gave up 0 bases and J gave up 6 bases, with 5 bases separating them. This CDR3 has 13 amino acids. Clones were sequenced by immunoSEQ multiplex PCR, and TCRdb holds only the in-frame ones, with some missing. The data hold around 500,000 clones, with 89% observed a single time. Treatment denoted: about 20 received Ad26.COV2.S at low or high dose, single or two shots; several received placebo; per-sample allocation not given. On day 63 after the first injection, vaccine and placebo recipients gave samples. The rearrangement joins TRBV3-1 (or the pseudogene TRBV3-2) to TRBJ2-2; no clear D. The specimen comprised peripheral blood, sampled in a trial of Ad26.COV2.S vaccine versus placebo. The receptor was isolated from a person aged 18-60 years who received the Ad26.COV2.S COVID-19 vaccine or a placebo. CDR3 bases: TGTGCCAGCAGCCAAGAGAGACCCGGGGAGCTGTTTTTT. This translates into CASSQERPGELFF.